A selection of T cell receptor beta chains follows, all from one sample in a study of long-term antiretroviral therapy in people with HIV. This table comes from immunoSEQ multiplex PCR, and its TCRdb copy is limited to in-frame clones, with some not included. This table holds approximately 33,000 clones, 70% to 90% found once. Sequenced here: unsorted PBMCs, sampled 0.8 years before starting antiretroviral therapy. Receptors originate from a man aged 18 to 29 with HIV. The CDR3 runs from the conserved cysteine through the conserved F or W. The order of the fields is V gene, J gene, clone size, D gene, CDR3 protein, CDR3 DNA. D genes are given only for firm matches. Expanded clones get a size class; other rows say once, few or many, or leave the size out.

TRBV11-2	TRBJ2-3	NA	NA	CASSLGVTDTQYF	TGTGCCAGCAGCTTAGGGGTGACAGATACGCAGTATTTT
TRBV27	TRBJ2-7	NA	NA	CASSATIGGGEQYF	TGTGCCAGCAGTGCCACAATAGGGGGGGGCGAGCAGTACTTC
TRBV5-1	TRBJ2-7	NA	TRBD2	CASRKSLAGGDEQYF	TGCGCCAGCAGGAAATCACTAGCGGGGGGTGACGAGCAGTACTTC
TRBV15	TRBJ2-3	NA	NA	CATSRAAGGASTDTQYF	TGTGCCACCAGCAGGGCGGCGGGCGGGGCTAGCACAGATACGCAGTATTTT
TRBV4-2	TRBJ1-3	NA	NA	CASSQDLASGNTIYF	TGTGCCAGCAGCCAAGATCTGGCCAGCGGAAACACCATATATTTT
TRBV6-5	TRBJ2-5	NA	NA	CASRYRSGIETQYF	TGTGCCAGCAGATATAGGTCGGGGATAGAGACCCAGTACTTC
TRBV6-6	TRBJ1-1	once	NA	CASVIGAGEAFF	TGTGCCAGCGTAATAGGAGCAGGTGAAGCTTTCTTT
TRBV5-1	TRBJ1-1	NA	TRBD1	CASSAGGLRTEAFF	TGCGCCAGCAGTGCAGGGGGCTTGAGGACTGAAGCTTTCTTT
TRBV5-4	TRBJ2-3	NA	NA	CASSYYSGGDTQYF	TGTGCCAGCAGCTATTATAGTGGGGGAGATACGCAGTATTTT
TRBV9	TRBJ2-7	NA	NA	CASSVDPGTYEQYF	TGTGCCAGCAGCGTAGATCCGGGGACTTACGAGCAGTACTTC
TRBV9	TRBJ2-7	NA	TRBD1	CASSEGGIGSYEQYF	TGTGCCAGCAGCGAAGGGGGCATTGGTTCCTACGAGCAGTACTTC